The following is a T cell receptor (beta chain) sequence with its context. The sample belongs to a study of blood T cell repertoires in COVID-19. About the research overall: Sample material is recorded as cDNA or gDNA derived from T cells, B-cell-depleted T cells, or PBMCs.

Looked up from germline, CDR1 is MGHDK and CDR2 is SYGVNS. The CDR3 runs to 13 residues. Trimming left V 10 bases short and J 2 bases short, with 12 bases between. Under the authors' procedure: Estimates of nucleated cell counts were drawn from the amplification of reference gene primers. Data came from immunoSEQ multiplex PCR; TCRdb stores just in-frame clones and leaves some out. The V and J calls and the clone size are those of that table, but D and trimming were determined from the DNA. The table records 110,000 or so clones, roughly 82% of them present only once. The sequence derives from a human donor in a cohort sampled during active COVID-19. The J gene is TRBJ1-3, the V gene TRBV25-1, with a possible D match to TRBD1 (5 bases). Sample: peripheral blood. The CDR3 DNA follows: TGTGCCACTACTCACAGGACTGGAAACACCATATATTTT. Residues: CATTHRTGNTIYF.